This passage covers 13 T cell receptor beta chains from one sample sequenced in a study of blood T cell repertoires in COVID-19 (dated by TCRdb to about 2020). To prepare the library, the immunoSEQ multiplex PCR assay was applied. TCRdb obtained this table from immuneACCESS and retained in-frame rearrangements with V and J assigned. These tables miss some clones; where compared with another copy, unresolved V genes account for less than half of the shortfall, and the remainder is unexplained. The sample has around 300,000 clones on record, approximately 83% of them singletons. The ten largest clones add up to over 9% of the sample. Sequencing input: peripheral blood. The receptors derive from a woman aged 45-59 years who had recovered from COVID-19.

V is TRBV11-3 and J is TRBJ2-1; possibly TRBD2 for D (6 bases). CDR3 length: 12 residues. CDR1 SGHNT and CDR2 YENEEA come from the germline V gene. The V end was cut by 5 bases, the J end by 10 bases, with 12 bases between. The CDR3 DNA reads TGTGCCAGCAGCAGGGGACTTGGAGAGCAGTTCTTC. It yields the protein CASSRGLGEQFF. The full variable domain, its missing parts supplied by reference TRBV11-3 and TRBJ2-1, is EAGVVQSPRYKIIEKKQPVAFWCNPISGHNTLYWYLQNLGQGPELLIRYENEEAVDDSQLPKDRFSAERLKGVDSTLKIQPAELGDSAVYLCASSRGLGEQFFGPGTRLTVL.

CDR3 bases: TGTGCCAGCAGCTTAGTCGGTCGCGGGCAGGCTTTCTTT. Its translation: CASSLVGRGQAFF. The V gene is TRBV7-2, the J gene TRBJ1-1; D not certain. The CDR3 has 13 residues. V lost 1 base and J 11 bases, leaving 14 bases between the germline ends. CDR1 is SGHTA, CDR2 FQGNSA, per germline.

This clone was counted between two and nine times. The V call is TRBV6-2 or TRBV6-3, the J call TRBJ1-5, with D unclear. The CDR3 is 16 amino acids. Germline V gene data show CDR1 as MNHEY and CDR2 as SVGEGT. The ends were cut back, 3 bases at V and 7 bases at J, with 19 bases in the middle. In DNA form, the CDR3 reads TGTGCCAGCAGTTATGGGTCCTTGAGGGTCGGCCAGCCCCAGCATTTT. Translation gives CASSYGSLRVGQPQHF.

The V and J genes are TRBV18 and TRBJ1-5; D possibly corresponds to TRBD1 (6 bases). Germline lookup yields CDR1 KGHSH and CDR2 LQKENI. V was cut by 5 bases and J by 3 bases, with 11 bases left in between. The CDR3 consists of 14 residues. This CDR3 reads CASSATGNNQPQHF. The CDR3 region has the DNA TGTGCCAGCTCAGCTACAGGGAACAATCAGCCCCAGCATTTT. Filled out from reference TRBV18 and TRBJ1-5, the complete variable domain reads NAGVMQNPRHLVRRRGQEARLRCSPMKGHSHVYWYRQLPEEGLKFMVYLQKENIIDESGMPKERFSAEFPKEGPSILRIQQVVRGDSAAYFCASSATGNNQPQHFGDGTRLSIL.

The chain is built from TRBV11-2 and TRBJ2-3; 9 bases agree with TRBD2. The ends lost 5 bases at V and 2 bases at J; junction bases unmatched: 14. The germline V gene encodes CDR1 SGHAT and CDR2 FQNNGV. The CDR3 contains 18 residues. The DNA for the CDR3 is TGTGCCAGCAGCCCAACCCGCGGGGGGGCCGCACACACAGATACGCAGTATTTT. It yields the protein CASSPTRGGAAHTDTQYF.

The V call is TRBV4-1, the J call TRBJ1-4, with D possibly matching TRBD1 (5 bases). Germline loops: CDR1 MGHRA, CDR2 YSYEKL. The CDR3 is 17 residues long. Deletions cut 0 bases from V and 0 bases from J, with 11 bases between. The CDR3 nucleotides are TGCGCCAGCAGCCAAGATGGGGGGGGTGCAACTAATGAAAAACTGTTTTTT. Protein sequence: CASSQDGGGATNEKLFF.

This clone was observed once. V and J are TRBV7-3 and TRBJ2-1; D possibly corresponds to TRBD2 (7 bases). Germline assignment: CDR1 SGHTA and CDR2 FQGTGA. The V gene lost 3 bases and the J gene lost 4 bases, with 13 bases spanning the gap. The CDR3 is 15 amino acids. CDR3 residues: CASSFWGGNYNEQFF. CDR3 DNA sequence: TGTGCCAGCAGCTTTTGGGGGGGCAATTACAATGAGCAGTTCTTC. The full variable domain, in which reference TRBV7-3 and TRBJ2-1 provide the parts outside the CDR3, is GAGVSQTPSNKVTEKGKYVELRCDPISGHTALYWYRQSLGQGPEFLIYFQGTGAADDSGLPNDRFFAVRPEGSVSTLKIQRTERGDSAVYLCASSFWGGNYNEQFFGPGTRLTVL.

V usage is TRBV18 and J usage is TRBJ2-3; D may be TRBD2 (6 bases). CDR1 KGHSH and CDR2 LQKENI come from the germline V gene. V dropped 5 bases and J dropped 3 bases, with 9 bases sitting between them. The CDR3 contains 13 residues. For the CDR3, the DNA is TGTGCCAGCTCAGCCGGACTAACAGATACGCAGTATTTT. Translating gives CASSAGLTDTQYF.

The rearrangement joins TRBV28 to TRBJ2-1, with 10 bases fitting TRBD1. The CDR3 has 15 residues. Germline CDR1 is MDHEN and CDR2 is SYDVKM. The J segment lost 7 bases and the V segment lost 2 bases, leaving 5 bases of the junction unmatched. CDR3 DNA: TGTGCCAGCAGTTTACCGGGACAGGGGTGGAATGAGCAGTTCTTC. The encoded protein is CASSLPGQGWNEQFF.

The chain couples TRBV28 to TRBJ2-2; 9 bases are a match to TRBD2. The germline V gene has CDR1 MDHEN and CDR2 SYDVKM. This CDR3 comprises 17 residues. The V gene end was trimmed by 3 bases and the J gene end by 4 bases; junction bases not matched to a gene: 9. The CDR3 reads CASSFWRGGRPTGELFF. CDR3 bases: TGTGCCAGCAGTTTTTGGCGGGGGGGCCGTCCCACCGGGGAGCTGTTTTTT.

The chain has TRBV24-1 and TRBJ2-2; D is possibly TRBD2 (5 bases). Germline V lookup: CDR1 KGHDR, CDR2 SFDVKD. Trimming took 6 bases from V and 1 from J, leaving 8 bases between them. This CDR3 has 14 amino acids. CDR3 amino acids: CATSFGMNTGELFF. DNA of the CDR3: TGTGCCACCAGTTTCGGGATGAACACCGGGGAGCTGTTTTTT.

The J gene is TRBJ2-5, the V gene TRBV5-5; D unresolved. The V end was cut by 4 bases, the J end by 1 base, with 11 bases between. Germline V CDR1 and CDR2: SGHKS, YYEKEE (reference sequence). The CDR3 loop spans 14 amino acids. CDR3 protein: CASSRLQSQETQYF. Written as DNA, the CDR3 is TGTGCCAGCAGCCGATTGCAGTCCCAAGAGACCCAGTACTTC. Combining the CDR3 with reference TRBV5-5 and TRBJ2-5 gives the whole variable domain DAGVTQSPTHLIKTRGQQVTLRCSPISGHKSVSWYQQVLGQGPQFIFQYYEKEERGRGNFPDRFSARQFPNYSSELNVNALLLGDSALYLCASSRLQSQETQYFGPGTRLLVL.

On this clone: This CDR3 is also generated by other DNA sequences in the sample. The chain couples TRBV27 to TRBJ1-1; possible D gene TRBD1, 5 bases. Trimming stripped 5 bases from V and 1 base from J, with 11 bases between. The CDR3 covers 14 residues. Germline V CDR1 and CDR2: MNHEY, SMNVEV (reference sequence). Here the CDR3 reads CASSRQGGNTEAFF. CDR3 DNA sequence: TGTGCCAGCAGTCGGCAGGGAGGGAACACTGAAGCTTTCTTT.